These T cell receptor beta chains were read from a single sample in a study of T-cell reconstitution after alpha-beta-depleted transplantation in children. A single record per CDR3 protein comes from TCRdb applying MiXCR to the PCR reads. The table lists fewer than 550,000 distinct CDR3 sequences, over 9.5% of them singletons. The sample was PBMCs, mostly from graft donor cells, taken 180 days after TCRalphabeta/CD19-depleted stem cell transplant. The source is a female patient younger than 10 who had a stem cell transplant for aplastic anemia, so the T cells may come from the graft donor. The CDR3 runs from the conserved cysteine through the conserved F or W. Not all rows give a size; the values are once, few, many and, for expanded clones, a class.

abundance,j_gene,v_gene,CDR3aa
NA,TRBJ1-2,TRBV5-1,CASSAGQGASGYTF
many,TRBJ2-7,TRBV27,CASSLRRGRYEQYF
NA,TRBJ2-4,TRBV6-2/TRBV6-3,CASSYTVSSGEGAKNIQYF
few,TRBJ2-2,TRBV24-1,CATSDQGYGELFF
few,TRBJ1-2,TRBV3-1,CASSLRRTPTGRLYGYTF
NA,TRBJ1-2,TRBV5-4,CASANSDPRGYTF
NA,TRBJ1-1,TRBV28,CASSLTGWGEAFF
few,TRBJ1-2,TRBV29-1,CSARAQSDYGYTF
NA,TRBJ2-3,TRBV20-1,CSLNEQTDTQYF
few,TRBJ1-4,TRBV12-3/TRBV12-4,CASSLDRVEEKLFF
few,TRBJ2-4,TRBV4-3,CASSQDRASKAKNIQYF
NA,TRBJ1-2,TRBV28,CASSYGTAINYGYTF
NA,TRBJ2-1,TRBV28,CASSTLSGGVYNEQFF
few,TRBJ1-5,TRBV10-3,CAISESMSRGRVTNQPQHF
many,TRBJ2-5,TRBV27,CASSSRSTGQETQYF
few,TRBJ1-5,TRBV4-3,CASSQDRTGGSNQPQHF
few,TRBJ1-6,TRBV9,CASSAGGAKNSPLHF
few,TRBJ2-5,TRBV15,CATSRTGLQETQYF
NA,TRBJ2-3,TRBV25-1,CASSAGGDTQYF
NA,TRBJ2-7,TRBV20-1,CSVPGADSYEQYF
many,TRBJ2-1,TRBV28,CASSGGAAGDHEQFF
few,TRBJ1-1,TRBV28,CASRPVGLGEAFF
many,TRBJ2-1,TRBV5-1,CASSLAVGTGSNEQFF
NA,TRBJ2-1,TRBV25-1,CASSERLGGGSYNEQFF
NA,TRBJ2-5,TRBV11-2,CASSSPDTQETQYF
many,TRBJ2-7,TRBV7-9,CASSLPHNHYEQYF
NA,TRBJ2-2,TRBV27,CASTRLAGAPSLGELFF
many,TRBJ2-1,TRBV2,CASSEVQGLGASYNEQFF
many,TRBJ2-1,TRBV5-1,CASSWDFDRPHNEQFF
NA,TRBJ2-2,TRBV28,CASSLWSRQGGAGELFF
few,TRBJ2-1,TRBV20-1,CSATGPPGGNEQFF
many,TRBJ2-1,TRBV20-1,CSASLSGRGNEQFF
many,TRBJ2-7,TRBV5-1,CASSYGQGYEQYF
NA,TRBJ2-1,TRBV5-1,CASTVRDEQFF
few,TRBJ1-2,TRBV12-3/TRBV12-4,CASSMDRAKGYTF
many,TRBJ1-1,TRBV5-1,CASSLGQMNTEAFF
many,TRBJ1-1,TRBV18,CASSLQGNTEAFF
few,TRBJ2-1,TRBV30,CAWMGGLAGYSSYNEQFF
NA,TRBJ2-3,TRBV24-1,CATGGRSRDPDTQYF
many,TRBJ2-1,TRBV7-6,CASSPNPYNEQFF